This T cell receptor (beta chain) was identified during a study of vaccination effects on CD4 cells after COVID-19 (dated by TCRdb to about 2022). About the investigation overall: In the ViraFEST assay, PBMC were stimulated with viral peptide pools, and antigen-specific CD4+ T cell clonotypes were then identified by expansion using TCR sequencing. Post-vaccine samples across the study were collected a median of 72 days after the second dose, with a range of 14 to 241. Each well held roughly 2 million PBMC cultured in IMDM containing about 5.4% human AB serum, approximately 10 IU/ml IL-2 and gentamicin, along with 10 ug/ml peptides. The study compared SARS-CoV-2 spike-specific CD4+ TCR repertoires before and after mRNA vaccination in COVID-19 convalescent patients and infection-naive vaccine recipients. Altogether, around 9 COVID-19 convalescent patients and a few SARS-CoV-2-naive healthy vaccine recipients made up the full study. The Oncomine TCR Beta short-read assay on an Illumina iSeq 100 was used to sequence cultures from other donors in the study. Broad study findings and their caveats: In healthy vaccine recipients, vaccine-induced clones were almost all SARS-CoV-2 mono-reactive, with only 1 of 255 being cross-reactive with common cold coronaviruses. Only a small number of convalescent patients were included, and no early post-infection timepoints were available, which limited the study. Both infection-induced and vaccine-induced clones contracted markedly at late post-vaccination timepoints, which is consistent with waning T cell responses.

V is shortened by 4 bases, J by 6 bases, and the region joining them spans 17 bases. According to the germline V gene (reference sequence), CDR1 reads SGHNT and CDR2 reads YYREEE. The CDR3 numbers 14 residues from cysteine through phenylalanine. The DNA shown is the 42-base CDR3, in frame from base 1. After around ten days of culture, CD4+ T cells were isolated with the EasySep CD4+ T cell isolation kit. Each participant received two doses of an mRNA SARS-CoV-2 vaccine, either BNT162b2 or mRNA-1273. The absence of prior SARS-CoV-2 infection in healthy vaccine recipients was confirmed by negative nucleocapsid antibodies before and after vaccination. On days 3 and 7, half of the culture medium was replaced with fresh IL-2-containing medium. Each peptide stimulation condition was cultured in triplicate wells unless otherwise noted. Using Ficoll-Paque Plus gradient centrifugation, PBMC were separated from whole blood and then either used fresh or cryopreserved at -140C. The QIAamp micro DNA kit was used to extract genomic DNA from the cultured CD4+ T cells.

Libraries were prepared through the immunoSEQ multiplex PCR assay. DNA from the cultured, isolated CD4+ T cells was subjected to TCR beta CDR3 sequencing. The original methods were these. Non-productive TCR sequences were discarded, and reads were trimmed to the CDR3 region, with only CDR3s of 7 or more amino acids retained. Antigen-specific clonotypes were identified with the MANAFEST web app by comparing expansion in peptide wells against reference cultures. Positive clones required FDR<0.05 expansion versus reference and all other wells, odds ratio above 5, and frequency above 0.1% in two replicate wells. A clonotype was called cross-reactive if it was significantly expanded both in SARS-CoV-2 spike wells and in at least one common cold coronavirus spike condition. Using the stringdist R package, CDR3 similarity was measured by Levenshtein distance, and unrooted trees were constructed with ape in R 3.6.1. The source is immuneACCESS, and TCRdb retained only in-frame sequences with V and J called. Part of the clones is not carried over; for the studies checked, unresolved V genes explain less than half of this, and the remainder is unexplained. V and J calls and clone size are given by that table; D and trimming were obtained from the DNA. The sample table contains about 40,000 clones; only one count was recorded for 55% to 80% of them. The ten largest clones add up to about 8.4% of the sample.

Concerning this clone: Its antigen remains undetermined. No quality values exist for individual bases; no much larger clone is one base distant.

The TCR was taken from a human donor who received a COVID-19 vaccine. The starting material was CD4+ T cells from PBMCs cultured without peptide, obtained after COVID-19 vaccination. The sequence links TRBV5-4 to TRBJ2-7; the D region possibly corresponds to TRBD1 (6 bases align). The CDR3 reads as follows: CASSPGEVWGEQYF. In nucleotides, the sequence is TGTGCCAGCAGCCCAGGGGAAGTCTGGGGCGAGCAGTACTTC.